Below are 27 T cell receptor beta chains sequenced from a single sample in a study of T-cell reconstitution after alpha-beta-depleted transplantation in children. Unique molecular identifiers were incorporated during preparation of the TCRbeta library. Each CDR3 protein gets one entry after TCRdb re-called the PCR reads with MiXCR. The sample carries some 350,000 distinct CDR3 sequences, 16% recorded once. The input for sequencing was PBMCs, mostly from graft donor cells, taken 360 days after TCRalphabeta/CD19-depleted stem cell transplant. The origin of the receptors is a male patient aged 2-9 years who had a stem cell transplant for acute lymphoblastic leukemia, so the T cells may come from the graft donor.

The chain recombines TRBV27 with TRBJ1-2; D remains ambiguous. This CDR3 is 14 amino acids long. V lost 1 base and J 4 bases, leaving 10 bases between the germline ends. Germline V gene lookup returns CDR1 MNHEY and CDR2 SMNVEV (reference sequence). This CDR3 reads CASSLWIGSYGYTF. DNA of the CDR3: TGTGCCAGCAGTTTATGGATTGGATCCTATGGCTACACCTTC.

The chain combines TRBV2 with TRBJ1-5; D perhaps matches TRBD1 (5 bases). V was clipped by 11 bases and J by 0 bases, with 14 bases between them. Germline V lookup: CDR1 SNHLY, CDR2 FYNNEI. The CDR3 has 14 residues. CDR3 bases: TGTGCCGGGGCTTTAGACGGTAGCAATCAGCCCCAGCATTTT. Amino acid sequence: CAGALDGSNQPQHF.

This clonotype was counted ten times or more. The chain uses TRBV5-1 and TRBJ2-2; D is undetermined. Trimming stripped 7 bases from V and 0 bases from J, with 10 bases between. This CDR3 is built from 14 residues. Germline values: CDR1 SGHRS, CDR2 YFSETQ. The CDR3 spells CASQRATNTGELFF. The CDR3 DNA reads as TGCGCCAGCCAAAGGGCCACGAACACCGGGGAGCTGTTTTTT. Combining the CDR3 with reference TRBV5-1 and TRBJ2-2 gives the whole variable domain KAGVTQTPRYLIKTRGQQVTLSCSPISGHRSVSWYQQTPGQGLQFLFEYFSETQRNKGNFPGRFSGRQFSNSRSEMNVSTLELGDSALYLCASQRATNTGELFFGEGSRLTVL.

This clonotype has ten or more counts. The chain links TRBV5-1 to TRBJ2-7; 8 bases map to TRBD1. The V gene end was trimmed by 4 bases and the J gene end by 1 base; junction bases not matched to a gene: 4. The CDR3 consists of 14 residues. Germline V lookup: CDR1 SGHRS, CDR2 YFSETQ. The CDR3 DNA follows: TGCGCCAGCAGCGTCAGGGACAGGTCCTACGAGCAGTACTTC. Amino acid sequence: CASSVRDRSYEQYF.

This clonotype was counted at least ten times. The chain is built from TRBV4-2 and TRBJ2-5; 7 bases line up with TRBD2. The junction had 2 bases not matched to a gene; V was cut back by 4 bases and J by 3 bases. The CDR3 length is 13 residues. Germline assignment: CDR1 LGHNA and CDR2 YNFKEQ. The CDR3 sequence: CASSRLAEETQYF. The CDR3 nucleotides are TGTGCCAGCAGCCGCCTAGCGGAAGAGACCCAGTACTTC.

This clonotype appeared a few times. J is TRBJ2-3 and V is TRBV4-2; possible D gene TRBD1, 6 bases. Germline-derived CDR1 and CDR2 are LGHNA and YNFKEQ. The CDR3 extends over 16 amino acids. The V end lost 4 bases, the J end lost 0 bases, and 14 bases lay between the germline ends. This chain's CDR3 is CASSRRTASSTDTQYF. CDR3 in DNA: TGTGCCAGCAGCCGCCGGACAGCGTCAAGCACAGATACGCAGTATTTT.

This clonotype has just a few counts. V and J are TRBV12-3 or TRBV12-4 and TRBJ2-3; D is perhaps TRBD1 (6 bases). The CDR3 is 14 residues long. Trimming took 6 bases from V and 2 from J, leaving 12 bases between them. The DNA of the CDR3 is TGTGCCAGCAGCCATCGACAGGTCACAGATACGCAGTATTTT. It is translated as CASSHRQVTDTQYF.

This chain links TRBV12-3 or TRBV12-4 with TRBJ2-1; 7 nucleotides line up with TRBD2. With 2 bases clipped from V and 6 bases from J, the junction kept 4 bases outside the gene matches. The CDR3 totals 14 residues. The CDR3 protein is CASSLPGLTNEQFF. As DNA, the CDR3 is TGTGCCAGCAGTTTACCGGGACTAACCAATGAGCAGTTCTTC.

The rearrangement joins TRBV7-9 to TRBJ2-1; D might be TRBD2 (6 bases). Germline assignment: CDR1 SEHNR and CDR2 FQNEAQ (reference sequence). This CDR3 region has 16 residues. Trimming took 1 base from V and 8 from J, leaving 18 bases between them. Written as DNA, the CDR3 is TGTGCCAGCAGCTTAGGTTATTGGAGGGAGTCAGATGAGCAGTTCTTC. As protein: CASSLGYWRESDEQFF.

The chain is built from TRBV28 and TRBJ2-3, with TRBD1 as a possible D gene (5 bases). Germline CDR1 and CDR2: MDHEN and SYDVKM. CDR3 length: 13 amino acids. Trimming stripped 4 bases from V and 6 bases from J, with 11 bases between. The CDR3 nucleotides read TGTGCCAGCAGTTACGGACACTGGGATACGCAGTATTTT. Translated: CASSYGHWDTQYF.

The CDR3 sequence is CASRSSGSINEQYF. The CDR3 DNA reads TGTGCCAGCAGATCCAGCGGGAGTATCAACGAGCAGTACTTC. This chain joins TRBV7-9 and TRBJ2-7; 8 bases agree with TRBD2. V was pared by 6 bases and J by 5 bases, with 9 bases of the junction left unmatched. CDR1 and CDR2 (germline): SEHNR, FQNEAQ (reference sequence). CDR3 size: 14 residues.

This clonotype occurred a few times. This sequence joins TRBV6-1 and TRBJ1-5, with D possibly matching TRBD1 (6 bases). With 6 bases removed from V and 7 bases from J, the gap between germline ends came to 13 bases. CDR1 is MNHNS and CDR2 is SASEGT in the germline V gene. The CDR3 covers 13 residues. The CDR3 here is CASSQGQGQPQHF. DNA of the CDR3: TGTGCCAGCAGCCAGGGGCAGGGGCAGCCCCAGCATTTT.

This clonotype was observed a handful of times. The chain links TRBV12-3 or TRBV12-4 to TRBJ1-2; tentatively, D is TRBD1 (5 bases). The germline V and J ends were trimmed by 3 bases and 0 bases, with 17 bases remaining between them. The CDR3 runs to 17 residues. CDR3 protein: CASSFLQGELANYGYTF. The CDR3 region has the DNA TGTGCCAGCAGTTTTCTCCAGGGAGAATTAGCTAACTATGGCTACACCTTC.

This clonotype was detected a few times. This chain connects TRBV7-9 to TRBJ1-1; the D gene is possibly TRBD1 (5 bases). Germline V gene data show CDR1 as SEHNR and CDR2 as FQNEAQ (reference sequence). The CDR3 is 16 residues long. V was clipped by 5 bases and J by 2 bases, with 18 bases between them. Here the CDR3 DNA reads TGTGCCAGCAGCCTCCTGGGGGGAGAGGGTAACACTGAAGCTTTCTTT. It yields the protein CASSLLGGEGNTEAFF.

DNA for the CDR3: TGCGCCAGCAGCCCGGGGAAACTAGCGGAGGCCTACGAGCAGTACTTC. Residues: CASSPGKLAEAYEQYF. The V call is TRBV4-1, the J call TRBJ2-7; 8 nucleotides align to TRBD2. The CDR3 is 16 residues long. In germline, CDR1 is MGHRA, CDR2 YSYEKL. The V gene end was trimmed by 4 bases and the J gene end by 2 bases; junction bases not matched to a gene: 10.

This clonotype was observed a few times. J is TRBJ2-7 and V is TRBV30; D possibly corresponds to TRBD2 (6 bases). The CDR3 consists of 11 residues. Germline CDR1 is GTSNPN and CDR2 is SVGIG (reference sequence). V was pared by 1 base and J by 7 bases, with 8 bases between. CDR3 coding DNA: TGTGCCTGGAGTGGTGGAGGGGAGCAGTACTTC. This sequence encodes CAWSGGGEQYF.

This rearrangement joins TRBV28 to TRBJ2-3, with a weak D call TRBD2 (5 bases). The length of the CDR3 is 14 residues. V lost 6 bases and J 5 bases, leaving 15 bases between the germline ends. Germline CDR1 MDHEN, CDR2 SYDVKM. The DNA for the CDR3 is TGTGCCAGCAGCCGTCCCCCGACTAAAGATACGCAGTATTTT. Amino acids: CASSRPPTKDTQYF.

The gene calls are TRBV7-9 and TRBJ1-2; no definite D call. Germline V gives CDR1 SEHNR, CDR2 FQNEAQ (reference sequence). With 1 base removed from V and 6 bases from J, the gap between germline ends came to 9 bases. The CDR3 spans 13 residues. The CDR3 is CASSLGVGNGYTF. CDR3 DNA sequence: TGTGCCAGCAGCTTAGGAGTGGGGAATGGCTACACCTTC. Complete variable domain (other parts from reference TRBV7-9 and TRBJ1-2): DTGVSQNPRHKITKRGQNVTFRCDPISEHNRLYWYRQTLGQGPEFLTYFQNEAQLEKSRLLSDRFSAERPKGSFSTLEIQRTEQGDSAMYLCASSLGVGNGYTFGSGTRLTVV.

This clonotype has at least ten counts. The chain carries TRBV12-3 or TRBV12-4 and TRBJ2-2; 11 positions match TRBD2. Trimming took 5 bases from V and 4 from J; bases not matched to a gene: 6. The length of the CDR3 is 16 residues. Here the CDR3 DNA reads TGTGCCAGCAGTCTAGGGACTAGCGGAGTCACCGGGGAGCTGTTTTTT. It codes for CASSLGTSGVTGELFF.

This clonotype has ten or more counts. This chain links TRBV3-1 with TRBJ2-1; TRBD2 agrees at 13 bases. This CDR3 is 15 amino acids long. Germline loops: CDR1 LGHDT, CDR2 YNNKEL (reference sequence). J was trimmed by 6 bases and V by 4 bases; bases with no gene match: 3. The CDR3 DNA reads TGTGCCAGCAGCCCCCGGACTAGCGGGAGCAATGAGCAGTTCTTC. Translating gives CASSPRTSGSNEQFF.

V is TRBV4-3 and J is TRBJ2-7; a possible D gene is TRBD1 (5 bases). Trimming pared 3 bases from V and 0 bases from J, leaving 15 bases between. Per the germline V gene, CDR1 is LGHNA and CDR2 is YSLEER. The CDR3 has 16 amino acids. The CDR3 region is CASSQHLRQSSYEQYF. The DNA for the CDR3 is TGCGCCAGCAGCCAGCACCTTAGACAGAGCTCCTACGAGCAGTACTTC.

The chain carries TRBV30 and TRBJ1-1; D not certain. The germline CDR1 and CDR2 sequences are GTSNPN and SVGIG (reference sequence). The V gene lost 2 bases and the J gene lost 3 bases, with 4 bases spanning the gap. This CDR3 contains 11 residues. The CDR3 nucleotides read TGTGCCTGGAGTCAATACACTGAAGCTTTCTTT. Its protein is CAWSQYTEAFF. The full variable domain, its missing parts supplied by reference TRBV30 and TRBJ1-1, is SQTIHQWPATLVQPVGSPLSLECTVEGTSNPNLYWYRQAAGRGLQLLFYSVGIGQISSEVPQNLSASRPQDRQFILSSKKLLLSDSGFYLCAWSQYTEAFFGQGTRLTVV.

This clonotype has only a few counts. J is TRBJ1-1 and V is TRBV12-3 or TRBV12-4, with D perhaps TRBD1 (6 bases). The CDR3 is 17 amino acids. V was clipped by 3 bases and J by 1 base, with 18 bases between them. The CDR3 reads CASSFISGAERNTEAFF. For the CDR3, the DNA is TGTGCCAGCAGTTTCATTTCGGGGGCGGAAAGGAACACTGAAGCTTTCTTT.

The V and J genes are TRBV11-1 and TRBJ2-2; 8 bases are a match to TRBD2. The junction had 9 bases not matched to a gene; V was cut back by 5 bases and J by 4 bases. CDR1 is SGHAT, CDR2 FQDESV, per germline (reference sequence). This CDR3 contains 16 residues. CDR3 region: CASSPLGLAGTGELFF. The DNA of the CDR3 is TGTGCCAGCAGCCCCTTAGGACTAGCCGGCACCGGGGAGCTGTTTTTT.

In its sample, this clonotype was seen once. The rearrangement uses TRBV7-8 and TRBJ1-4; 8 nucleotides line up with TRBD1. The CDR3 has 17 residues. J was trimmed by 8 bases and V by 5 bases; bases with no gene match: 16. Germline V CDR1 and CDR2: SGHVS, FQNEAQ. The CDR3 nucleotides read TGTGCCAGCAGCCCAGAGCCCCCAGGGGGCTTGGGCGAAAAACTGTTTTTT. Amino acids: CASSPEPPGGLGEKLFF.

This chain links TRBV4-3 with TRBJ2-7; 7 nucleotides line up with TRBD2. The V segment lost 0 bases and the J segment 0 bases; nucleotides outside the gene matches: 8. Germline V gene lookup returns CDR1 LGHNA and CDR2 YSLEER. The CDR3 has 17 amino acids. CDR3 DNA sequence: TGCGCCAGCAGCCAAGAAGAATGGGAGGGGAACTCCTACGAGCAGTACTTC. Its protein is CASSQEEWEGNSYEQYF.

The rearrangement joins TRBV19 to TRBJ1-5, with D possibly matching TRBD1 (5 bases). Per the germline V gene, CDR1 is LNHDA and CDR2 is SQIVND (reference sequence). V shed 3 bases and J shed 3 bases, with 6 bases lying between them. There are 13 residues in the CDR3. The CDR3 loop reads CASSIRANQPQHF. Written as DNA, the CDR3 is TGTGCCAGTAGTATCAGGGCCAATCAGCCCCAGCATTTT. The full variable domain, with the rest looked up from reference TRBV19 and TRBJ1-5, is DGGITQSPKYLFRKEGQNVTLSCEQNLNHDAMYWYRQDPGQGLRLIYYSQIVNDFQKGDIAEGYSVSREKKESFPLTVTSAQKNPTAFYLCASSIRANQPQHFGDGTRLSIL.